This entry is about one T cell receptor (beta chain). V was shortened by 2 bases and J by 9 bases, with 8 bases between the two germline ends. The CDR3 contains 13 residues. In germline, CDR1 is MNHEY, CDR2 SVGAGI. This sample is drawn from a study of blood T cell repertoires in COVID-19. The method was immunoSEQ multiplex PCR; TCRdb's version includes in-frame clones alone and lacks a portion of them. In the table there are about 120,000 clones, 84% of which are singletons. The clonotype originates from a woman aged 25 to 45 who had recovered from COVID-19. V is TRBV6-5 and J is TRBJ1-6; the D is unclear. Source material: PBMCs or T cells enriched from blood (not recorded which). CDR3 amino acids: CASSYREGSPLHF. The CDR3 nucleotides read TGTGCCAGCAGTTACAGGGAGGGTTCACCCCTCCACTTT.